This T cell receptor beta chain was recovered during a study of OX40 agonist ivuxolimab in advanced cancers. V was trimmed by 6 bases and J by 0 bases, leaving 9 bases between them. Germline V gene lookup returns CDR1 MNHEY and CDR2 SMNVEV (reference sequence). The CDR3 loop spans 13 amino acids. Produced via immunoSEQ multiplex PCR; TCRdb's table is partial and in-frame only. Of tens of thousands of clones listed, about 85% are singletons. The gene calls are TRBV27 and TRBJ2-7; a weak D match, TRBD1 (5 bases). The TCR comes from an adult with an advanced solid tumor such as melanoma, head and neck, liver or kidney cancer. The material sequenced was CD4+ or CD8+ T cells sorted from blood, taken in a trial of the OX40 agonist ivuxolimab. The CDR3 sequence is CASRGRDSYEQYF. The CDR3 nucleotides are TGTGCCAGCAGAGGCAGGGACTCCTACGAGCAGTACTTC.